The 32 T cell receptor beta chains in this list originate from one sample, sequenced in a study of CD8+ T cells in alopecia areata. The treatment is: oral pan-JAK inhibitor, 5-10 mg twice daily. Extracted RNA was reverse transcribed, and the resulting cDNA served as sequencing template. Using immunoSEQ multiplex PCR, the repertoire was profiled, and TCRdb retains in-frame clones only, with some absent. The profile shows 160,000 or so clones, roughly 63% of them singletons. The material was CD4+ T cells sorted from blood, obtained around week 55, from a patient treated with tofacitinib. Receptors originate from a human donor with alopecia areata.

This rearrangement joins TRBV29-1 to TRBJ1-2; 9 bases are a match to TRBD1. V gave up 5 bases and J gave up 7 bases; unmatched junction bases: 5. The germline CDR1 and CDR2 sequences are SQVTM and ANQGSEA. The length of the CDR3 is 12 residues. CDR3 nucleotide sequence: TGCAGCGTTTACAGGGGGCTCGCTGGCTACACCTTC. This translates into CSVYRGLAGYTF.

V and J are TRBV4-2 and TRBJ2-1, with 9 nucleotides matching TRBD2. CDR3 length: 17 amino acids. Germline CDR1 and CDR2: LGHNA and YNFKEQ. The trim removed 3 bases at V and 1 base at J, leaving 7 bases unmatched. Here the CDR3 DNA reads TGTGCCAGCAGCCAGGAATCGACTAGCGGTTCCTACAATGAGCAGTTCTTC. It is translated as CASSQESTSGSYNEQFF.

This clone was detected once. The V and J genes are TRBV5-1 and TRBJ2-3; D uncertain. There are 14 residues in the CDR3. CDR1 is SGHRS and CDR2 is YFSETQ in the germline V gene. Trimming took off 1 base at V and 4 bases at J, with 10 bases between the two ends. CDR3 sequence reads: CASSLQARPDTQYF. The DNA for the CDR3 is TGCGCCAGCAGCTTGCAGGCTAGGCCAGATACGCAGTATTTT.

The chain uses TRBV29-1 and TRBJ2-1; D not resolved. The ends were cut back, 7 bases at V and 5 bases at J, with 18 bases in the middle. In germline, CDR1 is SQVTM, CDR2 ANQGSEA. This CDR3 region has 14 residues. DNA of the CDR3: TGCAGCGCTAGAAACTTGGGCCTGGACAATGAGCAGTTCTTC. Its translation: CSARNLGLDNEQFF.

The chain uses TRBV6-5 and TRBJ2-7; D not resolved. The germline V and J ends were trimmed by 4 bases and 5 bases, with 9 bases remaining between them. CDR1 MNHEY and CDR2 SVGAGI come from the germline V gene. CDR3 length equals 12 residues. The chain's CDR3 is CASSSRINEQYF. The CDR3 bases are TGTGCCAGCAGTTCCAGGATTAACGAGCAGTACTTC.

The CDR3 coding sequence is TGTGCCAGCAGCTTAGACCCAGGGGGCGTGGGGGAGCTGTTTTTT. This codes for CASSLDPGGVGELFF. The genes are TRBV4-2 and TRBJ2-2; 8 bases map to TRBD1. The CDR3 sequence is 15 residues long. Germline loops: CDR1 LGHNA, CDR2 YNFKEQ. V was pared by 5 bases and J by 8 bases, with 10 bases of the junction left unmatched.

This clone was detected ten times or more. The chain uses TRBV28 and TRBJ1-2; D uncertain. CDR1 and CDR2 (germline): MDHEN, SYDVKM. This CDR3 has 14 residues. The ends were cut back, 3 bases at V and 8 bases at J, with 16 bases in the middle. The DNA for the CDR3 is TGTGCCAGCAGTTTGGTGTCACCCTCGGGAGGCTACACCTTC. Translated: CASSLVSPSGGYTF.

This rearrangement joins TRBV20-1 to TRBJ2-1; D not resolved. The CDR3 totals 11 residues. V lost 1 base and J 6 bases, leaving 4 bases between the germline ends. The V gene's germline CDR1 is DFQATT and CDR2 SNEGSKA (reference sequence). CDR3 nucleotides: TGCAGTGCTAGAGGGCCCAATGAGCAGTTCTTC. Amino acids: CSARGPNEQFF.

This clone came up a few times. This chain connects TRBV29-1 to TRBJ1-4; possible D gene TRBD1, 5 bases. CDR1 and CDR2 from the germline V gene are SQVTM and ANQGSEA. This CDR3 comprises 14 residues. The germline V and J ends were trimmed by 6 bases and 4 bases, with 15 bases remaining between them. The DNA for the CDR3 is TGCAGCGTGTGTAACGACAGAATTAATGAAAAACTGTTTTTT. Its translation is CSVCNDRINEKLFF.

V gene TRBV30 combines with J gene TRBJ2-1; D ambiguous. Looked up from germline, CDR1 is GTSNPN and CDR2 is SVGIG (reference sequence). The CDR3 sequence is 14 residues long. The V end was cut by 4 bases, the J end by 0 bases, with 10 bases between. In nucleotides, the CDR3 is TGTGCCTGGACCGACAAGAGCTCCTACAATGAGCAGTTCTTC. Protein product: CAWTDKSSYNEQFF.

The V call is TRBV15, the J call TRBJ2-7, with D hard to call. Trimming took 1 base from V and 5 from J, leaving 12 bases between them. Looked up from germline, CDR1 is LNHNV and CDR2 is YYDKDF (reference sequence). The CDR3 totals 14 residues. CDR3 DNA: TGTGCCACCAGCAGAGGAAAGGGTTCTGACGAGCAGTACTTC. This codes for CATSRGKGSDEQYF.

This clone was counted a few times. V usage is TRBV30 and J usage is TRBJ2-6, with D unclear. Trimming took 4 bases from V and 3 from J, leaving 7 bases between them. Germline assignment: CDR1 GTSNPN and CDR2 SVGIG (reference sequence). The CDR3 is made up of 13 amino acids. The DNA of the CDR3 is TGTGCCTGGACCCCCATTGGGGCCAACGTCCTGACTTTC. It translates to CAWTPIGANVLTF.

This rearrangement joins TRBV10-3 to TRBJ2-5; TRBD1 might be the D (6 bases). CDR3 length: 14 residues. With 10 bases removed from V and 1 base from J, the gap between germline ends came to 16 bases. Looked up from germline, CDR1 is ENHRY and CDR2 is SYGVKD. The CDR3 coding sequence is TGTGCCAGCAAAATGACAGGCACCCAAGAGACCCAGTACTTC. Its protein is CASKMTGTQETQYF.

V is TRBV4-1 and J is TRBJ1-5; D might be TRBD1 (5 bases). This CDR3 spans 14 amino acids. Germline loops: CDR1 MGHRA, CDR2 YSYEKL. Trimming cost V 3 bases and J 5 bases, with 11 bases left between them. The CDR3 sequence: CASSQWDLDQPQHF. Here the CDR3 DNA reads TGCGCCAGCAGCCAGTGGGACCTCGATCAGCCCCAGCATTTT.

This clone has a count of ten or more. The CDR3 bases are TGTGCCAGCAGCTTAGCGGCCTACAGGCACCGCGAGCAGTACTTC. Translating gives CASSLAAYRHREQYF. The V gene is TRBV7-8, the J gene TRBJ2-7; TRBD1 is a possible D gene (5 bases). The ends were cut back, 0 bases at V and 6 bases at J, with 15 bases in the middle. The germline CDR1 and CDR2 sequences are SGHVS and FQNEAQ. This CDR3 spans 15 amino acids.

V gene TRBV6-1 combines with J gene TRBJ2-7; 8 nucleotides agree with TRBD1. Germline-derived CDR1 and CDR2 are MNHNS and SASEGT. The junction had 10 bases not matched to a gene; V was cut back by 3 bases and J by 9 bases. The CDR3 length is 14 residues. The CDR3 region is CASSDATGAPGQYF. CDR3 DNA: TGTGCCAGCAGTGATGCGACAGGGGCTCCCGGGCAGTACTTC.

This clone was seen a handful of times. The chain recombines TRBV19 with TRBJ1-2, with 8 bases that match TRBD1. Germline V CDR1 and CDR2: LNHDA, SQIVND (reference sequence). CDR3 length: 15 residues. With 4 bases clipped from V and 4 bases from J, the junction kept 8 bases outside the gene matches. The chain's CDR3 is CASSTAQGAGYGYTF. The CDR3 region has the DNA TGTGCCAGTAGTACTGCCCAGGGGGCAGGCTATGGCTACACCTTC.

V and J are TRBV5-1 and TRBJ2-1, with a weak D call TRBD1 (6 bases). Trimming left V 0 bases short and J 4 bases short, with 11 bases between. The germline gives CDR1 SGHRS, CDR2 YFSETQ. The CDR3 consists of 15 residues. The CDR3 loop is CASSLVGQGYNEQFF. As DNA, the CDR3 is TGCGCCAGCAGCTTGGTAGGGCAGGGGTACAATGAGCAGTTCTTC.

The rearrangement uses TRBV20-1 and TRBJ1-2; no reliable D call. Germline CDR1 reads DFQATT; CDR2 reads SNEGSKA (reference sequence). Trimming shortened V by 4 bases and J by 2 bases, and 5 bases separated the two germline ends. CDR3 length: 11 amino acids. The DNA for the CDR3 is TGCAGTGCTACCGAGAACTATGGCTACACCTTC. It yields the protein CSATENYGYTF.

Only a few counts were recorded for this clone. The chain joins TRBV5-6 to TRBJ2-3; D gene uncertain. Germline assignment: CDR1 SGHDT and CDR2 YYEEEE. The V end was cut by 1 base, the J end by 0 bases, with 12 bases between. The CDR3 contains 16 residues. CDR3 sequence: CASSLRQTFSTDTQYF. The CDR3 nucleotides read TGTGCCAGCAGCTTGAGGCAGACCTTTAGCACAGATACGCAGTATTTT. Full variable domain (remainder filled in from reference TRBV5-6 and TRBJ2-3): DAGVTQSPTHLIKTRGQQVTLRCSPKSGHDTVSWYQQALGQGPQFIFQYYEEEERQRGNFPDRFSGHQFPNYSSELNVNALLLGDSALYLCASSLRQTFSTDTQYFGPGTRLTVL.

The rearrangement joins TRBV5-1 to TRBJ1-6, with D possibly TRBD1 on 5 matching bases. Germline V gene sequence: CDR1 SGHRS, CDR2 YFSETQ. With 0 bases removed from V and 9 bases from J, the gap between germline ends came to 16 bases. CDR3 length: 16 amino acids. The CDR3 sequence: CASSLGSLGDSSPLHF. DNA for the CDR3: TGCGCCAGCAGCTTGGGTTCTTTAGGGGATAGTTCACCCCTCCACTTT.

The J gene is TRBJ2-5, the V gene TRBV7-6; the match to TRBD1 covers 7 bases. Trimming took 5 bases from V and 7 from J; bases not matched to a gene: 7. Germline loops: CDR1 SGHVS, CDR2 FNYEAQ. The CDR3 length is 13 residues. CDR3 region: CASSLTGVATQYF. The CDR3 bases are TGTGCCAGCAGCCTTACAGGGGTGGCGACCCAGTACTTC.

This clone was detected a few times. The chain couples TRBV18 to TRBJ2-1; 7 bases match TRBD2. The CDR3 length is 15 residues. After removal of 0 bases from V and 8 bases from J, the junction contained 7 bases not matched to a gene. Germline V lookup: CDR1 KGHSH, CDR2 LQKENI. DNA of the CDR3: TGTGCCAGCTCACCACCTAGCGGGTGGGGCTATGAGCAGTTCTTC. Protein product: CASSPPSGWGYEQFF.

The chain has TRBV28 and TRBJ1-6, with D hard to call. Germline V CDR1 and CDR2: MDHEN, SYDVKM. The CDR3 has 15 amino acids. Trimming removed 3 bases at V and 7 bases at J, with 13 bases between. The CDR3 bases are TGTGCCAGCAGTTTGACCACATCTTGGAATTCACCCCTCCACTTT. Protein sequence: CASSLTTSWNSPLHF.

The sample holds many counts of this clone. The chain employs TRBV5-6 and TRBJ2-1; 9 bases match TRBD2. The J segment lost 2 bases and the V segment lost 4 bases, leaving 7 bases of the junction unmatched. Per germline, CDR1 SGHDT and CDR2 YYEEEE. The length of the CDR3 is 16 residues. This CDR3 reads CASSPLRGGAYNEQFF. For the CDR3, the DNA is TGTGCCAGCAGCCCGTTACGCGGGGGGGCCTACAATGAGCAGTTCTTC.

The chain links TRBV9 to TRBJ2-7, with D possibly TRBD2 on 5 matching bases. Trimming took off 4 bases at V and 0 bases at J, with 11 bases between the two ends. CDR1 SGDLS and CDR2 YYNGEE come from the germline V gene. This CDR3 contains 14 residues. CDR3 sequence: CASSPDWSSYEQYF. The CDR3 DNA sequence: TGTGCCAGCAGCCCGGACTGGAGCTCCTACGAGCAGTACTTC.

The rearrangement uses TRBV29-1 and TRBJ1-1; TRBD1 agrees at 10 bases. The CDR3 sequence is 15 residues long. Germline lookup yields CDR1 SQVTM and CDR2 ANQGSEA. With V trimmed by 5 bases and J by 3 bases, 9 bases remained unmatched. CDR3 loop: CSVNPRTGGDTEAFF. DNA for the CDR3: TGCAGCGTTAACCCACGGACAGGGGGAGACACTGAAGCTTTCTTT. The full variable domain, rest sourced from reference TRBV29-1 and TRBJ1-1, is SAVISQKPSRDICQRGTSLTIQCQVDSQVTMMFWYRQQPGQSLTLIATANQGSEATYESGFVIDKFPISRPNLTFSTLTVSNMSPEDSSIYLCSVNPRTGGDTEAFFGQGTRLTVV.

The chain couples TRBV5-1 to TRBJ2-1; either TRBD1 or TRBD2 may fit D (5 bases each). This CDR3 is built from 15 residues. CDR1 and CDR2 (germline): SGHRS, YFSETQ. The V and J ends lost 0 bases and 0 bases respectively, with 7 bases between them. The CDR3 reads CASSLAGSSYNEQFF. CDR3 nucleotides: TGCGCCAGCAGCTTGGCAGGGAGCTCCTACAATGAGCAGTTCTTC.

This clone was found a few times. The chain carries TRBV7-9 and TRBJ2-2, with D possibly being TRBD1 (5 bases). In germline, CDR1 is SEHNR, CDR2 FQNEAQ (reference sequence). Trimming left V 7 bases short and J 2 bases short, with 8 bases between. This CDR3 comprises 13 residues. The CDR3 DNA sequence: TGTGCCAGCAACAGGTTAAACACCGGGGAGCTGTTTTTT. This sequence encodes CASNRLNTGELFF.

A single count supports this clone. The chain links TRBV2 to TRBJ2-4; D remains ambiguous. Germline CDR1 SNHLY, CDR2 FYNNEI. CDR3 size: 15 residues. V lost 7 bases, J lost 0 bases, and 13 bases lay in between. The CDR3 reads CASTLETLAKNIQYF. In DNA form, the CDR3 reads TGTGCCAGCACGCTGGAAACTTTAGCCAAAAACATTCAGTACTTC. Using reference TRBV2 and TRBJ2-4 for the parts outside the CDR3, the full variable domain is EPEVTQTPSHQVTQMGQEVILRCVPISNHLYFYWYRQILGQKVEFLVSFYNNEISEKSEIFDDQFSVERPDGSNFTLKIRSTKLEDSAMYFCASTLETLAKNIQYFGAGTRLSVL.

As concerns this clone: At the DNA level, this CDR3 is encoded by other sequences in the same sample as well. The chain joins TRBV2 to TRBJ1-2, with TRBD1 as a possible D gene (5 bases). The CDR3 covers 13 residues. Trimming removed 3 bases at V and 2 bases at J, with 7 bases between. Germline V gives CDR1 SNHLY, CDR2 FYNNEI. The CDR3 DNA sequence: TGTGCCAGCAGTGAGCAGGGAAACTATGGCTACACCTTC. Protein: CASSEQGNYGYTF.

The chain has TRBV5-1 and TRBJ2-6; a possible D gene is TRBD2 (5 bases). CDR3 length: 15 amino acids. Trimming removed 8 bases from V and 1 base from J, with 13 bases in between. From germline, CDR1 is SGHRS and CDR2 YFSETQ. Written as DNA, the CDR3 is TGCGCCAGTGGACGGGAATTATCTGGGGCCAACGTCCTGACTTTC. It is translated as CASGRELSGANVLTF.